The 8 T cell receptor beta chains in this list originate from one sample, sequenced in a study of regulatory T cells in long-lasting Graves disease. Time point: persistent/refractory GD, antithyroid drugs over 5 years with positive TRAb. Extracted PBMC RNA gave rise to the TCR library. Arm-PCR of CDR3 regions and iRepertoire HTBI primers were used to build TCR beta libraries. In TCRdb, the multiplex PCR reads were re-called with MiXCR into one record per CDR3 protein. The sample comprises under 450,000 distinct CDR3 sequences, approximately 25% of which are singletons, and 25% to 30% rests with the top ten. The source material was peripheral blood mononuclear cells (PBMCs), sampled when the disease was refractory, from a patient treated with antithyroid drugs. These receptors were taken from a middle-aged woman with Graves disease.

This clonotype was observed many times. The chain employs TRBV28 and TRBJ2-5; D remains ambiguous. Germline CDR1 MDHEN, CDR2 SYDVKM. The CDR3 spans 11 residues. The V gene lost 7 bases and the J gene lost 6 bases, with 9 bases spanning the gap. CDR3 coding DNA: TGTGCCAGCAAATTGGTAAAGACCCAGTACTTC. It codes for CASKLVKTQYF.

This clonotype has a count of ten or more. The chain uses TRBV10-3 and TRBJ1-5; tentative D call: TRBD1 (5 bases). Trimming removed 2 bases at V and 3 bases at J, with 14 bases between. The CDR3 loop spans 16 amino acids. Germline CDR1 and CDR2: ENHRY and SYGVKD. The CDR3 DNA reads as TGTGCCATCAGTGAGCATCCCGACAGCTCCAATCAGCCCCAGCATTTT. This codes for CAISEHPDSSNQPQHF.

Many counts were recorded for this clonotype. This sequence joins TRBV28 and TRBJ1-1, with 8 bases identical to TRBD1. The CDR3 length is 13 residues. Germline V gene data show CDR1 as MDHEN and CDR2 as SYDVKM. The ends lost 5 bases at V and 11 bases at J; junction bases unmatched: 10. The CDR3, as DNA: TGTGCCAGCAGTGATGGACAGGGACCCCCGGCTTTCTTT. Encoded protein: CASSDGQGPPAFF.

This clonotype was seen a few times. The chain recombines TRBV29-1 with TRBJ2-7; 7 bases map to TRBD2. The V segment lost 1 base and the J segment 0 bases; nucleotides outside the gene matches: 15. In germline, CDR1 is SQVTM, CDR2 ANQGSEA. This CDR3 has 18 amino acids. CDR3 sequence (DNA): TGCAGCGTTGAAGTGAGGAATGGGCTAGCGGCTCTCTCCTACGAGCAGTACTTC. It encodes CSVEVRNGLAALSYEQYF.

The V call is TRBV6-2 or TRBV6-3, the J call TRBJ2-2, with no clear D. This CDR3 has 13 amino acids. Germline CDR1 reads MNHEY; CDR2 reads SVGEGT. The V end lost 4 bases, the J end lost 4 bases, and 7 bases lay between the germline ends. The CDR3 region has the DNA TGTGCCAGCAGTTTTGATGGCACCGGGGAGCTGTTTTTT. Amino acid sequence: CASSFDGTGELFF.

This clonotype came up a few times. Given a much more abundant clone one base away, this may be a read error. This rearrangement joins TRBV12-3 or TRBV12-4 to TRBJ1-1; D may be TRBD1 (5 bases). The CDR3 is 14 residues long. As DNA, the CDR3 is TGTGCCAGCAGTTATATCTTTGGGGGGACTGAAGCTTCCTTT. Amino acid sequence: CASSYIFGGTEASF.

This clonotype was seen a handful of times. V usage is TRBV12-3 or TRBV12-4 and J usage is TRBJ2-3; D is unclear. The CDR3 is made up of 12 amino acids. V lost 6 bases to trimming and J lost 1 base, with 5 bases between them. The CDR3 region is CASSPGTDTQYF. As DNA, the CDR3 is TGTGCCAGCAGCCCAGGCACAGATACGCAGTATTTT.

This clonotype was counted at least ten times. V and J are TRBV28 and TRBJ2-5; maybe TRBD1 (5 bases). Germline V lookup: CDR1 MDHEN, CDR2 SYDVKM. This CDR3 contains 14 residues. Trimming stripped 4 bases from V and 1 base from J, with 10 bases between. The CDR3 nucleotides are TGTGCCAGCAGTTGGGGCCTAGTCCAAGAGACCCAGTACTTC. It encodes CASSWGLVQETQYF. Drawing the rest from reference TRBV28 and TRBJ2-5, the complete variable domain is DVKVTQSSRYLVKRTGEKVFLECVQDMDHENMFWYRQDPGLGLRLIYFSYDVKMKEKGDIPEGYSVSREKKERFSLILESASTNQTSMYLCASSWGLVQETQYFGPGTRLLVL.